Each of the 22 T cell receptor beta chains below was sequenced from the same sample in a study of shared clonotypes between healthy human individuals. CD45RO-negative, CCR7-positively selected cells formed the naive CD8 fraction, excluding terminally differentiated effector memory CD45RA+ cells. Only in-frame clones appear in the TCRdb table, and some are missing; sequencing was by immunoSEQ multiplex PCR. Of around 580,000 clones listed, roughly 98% are singletons. Sequences were obtained from naive CD8+ T cells sorted from blood. The receptors were gathered from a young man in good health.

For the CDR3, the DNA is TGTGCCAGCAGTCTCCCAGGGGGCCGTACTGAAGCTTTCTTT. Residues: CASSLPGGRTEAFF. V gene TRBV28 combines with J gene TRBJ1-1, with TRBD1 matching over 8 bases. With 5 bases clipped from V and 5 bases from J, the junction kept 7 bases outside the gene matches. This CDR3 spans 14 amino acids. Germline V lookup: CDR1 MDHEN, CDR2 SYDVKM.

The chain has TRBV4-3 and TRBJ2-1; D could derive from TRBD1 or TRBD2 (5 bases each). Per the germline V gene, CDR1 is LGHNA and CDR2 is YSLEER. The V end was cut by 0 bases, the J end by 2 bases, with 14 bases between. The CDR3 consists of 17 residues. CDR3 sequence: CASSQDQVRGPYNEQFF. DNA of the CDR3: TGCGCCAGCAGCCAAGACCAGGTGAGGGGACCCTACAATGAGCAGTTCTTC.

V is TRBV29-1 and J is TRBJ2-1, with 7 bases matching TRBD1. Trimming took 6 bases from V and 5 from J; bases not matched to a gene: 22. Germline CDR1 SQVTM, CDR2 ANQGSEA. This CDR3 has 18 amino acids. In DNA, the CDR3 is TGCAGCGTGTATGGGACAGAACCAGGGGCTACTACACACAATGAGCAGTTCTTC. It specifies CSVYGTEPGATTHNEQFF.

This chain connects TRBV5-1 to TRBJ2-3; D is ambiguous. This CDR3 comprises 13 residues. Trimming stripped 3 bases from V and 6 bases from J, with 11 bases between. CDR1 is SGHRS, CDR2 YFSETQ, per germline. CDR3 amino acids: CASSSRSVDTQYF. The DNA for the CDR3 is TGCGCCAGCAGCTCCAGGTCGGTTGATACGCAGTATTTT. Full variable domain (rest looked up from reference TRBV5-1 and TRBJ2-3): KAGVTQTPRYLIKTRGQQVTLSCSPISGHRSVSWYQQTPGQGLQFLFEYFSETQRNKGNFPGRFSGRQFSNSRSEMNVSTLELGDSALYLCASSSRSVDTQYFGPGTRLTVL.

In DNA, the CDR3 is TGTGCCAGGGCCAGGGCGACCTCGAACACTGAAGCTTTCTTT. The encoded protein is CARARATSNTEAFF. The chain joins TRBV2 to TRBJ1-1, with D maybe TRBD1 (5 bases). Germline values: CDR1 SNHLY, CDR2 FYNNEI. The CDR3 sequence is 14 residues long. The ends were cut back, 9 bases at V and 1 base at J, with 15 bases in the middle.

This chain connects TRBV5-1 to TRBJ2-1, with D perhaps matching TRBD2 (6 bases). This CDR3 is 15 amino acids long. In germline, CDR1 is SGHRS, CDR2 YFSETQ. V was pared by 4 bases and J by 0 bases, with 11 bases between. Written as DNA, the CDR3 is TGCGCCAGCAGCCCGGACGGGAGCTCCTACAATGAGCAGTTCTTC. It encodes CASSPDGSSYNEQFF.

This rearrangement joins TRBV11-3 to TRBJ2-3, with D hard to call. Trimming removed 5 bases at V and 6 bases at J, with 9 bases between. CDR1 is SGHNT, CDR2 YENEEA, per germline. The CDR3 sequence is 12 residues long. As DNA, the CDR3 is TGTGCCAGCAGCGGCTCCGATGATACGCAGTATTTT. It translates to CASSGSDDTQYF.

The rearrangement links TRBV7-9 to TRBJ2-2; 7 bases are shared with TRBD1. Looked up from germline, CDR1 is SEHNR and CDR2 is FQNEAQ (reference sequence). The CDR3 length is 15 residues. Trimming cost V 4 bases and J 0 bases; bases outside gene matches: 2. As DNA, the CDR3 is TGTGCCAGCAGCTCGGGACAGTCGAACACCGGGGAGCTGTTTTTT. The encoded protein is CASSSGQSNTGELFF. Full variable domain (rest looked up from reference TRBV7-9 and TRBJ2-2): DTGVSQNPRHKITKRGQNVTFRCDPISEHNRLYWYRQTLGQGPEFLTYFQNEAQLEKSRLLSDRFSAERPKGSFSTLEIQRTEQGDSAMYLCASSSGQSNTGELFFGEGSRLTVL.

The chain carries TRBV11-2 and TRBJ2-7; 7 nucleotides line up with TRBD2. The germline V gene has CDR1 SGHAT and CDR2 FQNNGV. The CDR3 contains 15 residues. With 0 bases clipped from V and 5 bases from J, the junction kept 7 bases outside the gene matches. The CDR3: CASSLERESIHEQYF. CDR3 coding DNA: TGTGCCAGCAGCTTAGAGCGGGAGAGCATTCACGAGCAGTACTTC.

The chain is built from TRBV5-5 and TRBJ2-3; TRBD1 matches at 7 bases. V trimming: 2 bases; J trimming: 1 base; junction bases outside the gene matches: 4. Germline CDR1 is SGHKS and CDR2 is YYEKEE (reference sequence). This CDR3 is built from 15 residues. CDR3 bases: TGTGCCAGCAGCTTACGACAGGGCGGCACAGATACGCAGTATTTT. It is translated as CASSLRQGGTDTQYF.

The chain has TRBV9 and TRBJ2-1; weak D call: TRBD1 (6 bases). The CDR3 contains 13 residues. The V end was cut by 0 bases, the J end by 9 bases, with 10 bases between. Germline-derived CDR1 and CDR2 are SGDLS and YYNGEE. The CDR3 protein is CASSVEQGTEQFF. CDR3 in DNA: TGTGCCAGCAGCGTAGAACAGGGAACTGAGCAGTTCTTC.

V gene TRBV5-6 combines with J gene TRBJ2-7; D is possibly TRBD1 or TRBD2 (5 bases each). Deletions cut 3 bases from V and 5 bases from J, with 18 bases between. The CDR3 consists of 15 residues. Germline CDR1 reads SGHDT; CDR2 reads YYEEEE. The CDR3 region has the DNA TGTGCCAGCAGCTGGGACCGGGACCCGGGCGACGAGCAGTACTTC. Amino acids: CASSWDRDPGDEQYF.

This rearrangement joins TRBV6-1 to TRBJ2-2; no definite D call. Per germline, CDR1 MNHNS and CDR2 SASEGT. The ends were cut back, 2 bases at V and 6 bases at J, with 4 bases in the middle. The CDR3 consists of 12 residues. CDR3 sequence (DNA): TGTGCCAGCAGTGAATCGTCCGGGGAGCTGTTTTTT. As protein: CASSESSGELFF.

V gene TRBV7-8 combines with J gene TRBJ1-1, with 8 bases aligning to TRBD1. The CDR3 spans 14 residues. Unmatched junction bases numbered 7, after V lost 4 bases and J lost 6 bases. Germline V gene lookup returns CDR1 SGHVS and CDR2 FQNEAQ. CDR3 sequence reads: CASSSPDRAPEAFF. The CDR3 bases are TGTGCCAGCAGCTCACCGGACAGGGCCCCTGAAGCTTTCTTT.

The chain couples TRBV4-2 to TRBJ2-3; D is ambiguous. Germline CDR1 reads LGHNA; CDR2 reads YNFKEQ. The length of the CDR3 is 17 residues. V dropped 0 bases and J dropped 6 bases, with 19 bases sitting between them. The CDR3 region is CASSQESLTLGSDTQYF. CDR3 bases: TGTGCCAGCAGCCAAGAGTCCCTGACATTAGGGTCTGATACGCAGTATTTT.

The chain employs TRBV7-6 and TRBJ1-1, with unresolved D. The germline CDR1 and CDR2 sequences are SGHVS and FNYEAQ. Trimming took 4 bases from V and 4 from J, leaving 10 bases between them. This CDR3 has 13 amino acids. The CDR3 loop reads CASSSRPATEAFF. DNA of the CDR3: TGTGCCAGCAGCTCCCGCCCCGCCACTGAAGCTTTCTTT. The full variable domain, in which reference TRBV7-6 and TRBJ1-1 provide the parts outside the CDR3, is GAGVSQSPRYKVTKRGQDVALRCDPISGHVSLYWYRQALGQGPEFLTYFNYEAQQDKSGLPNDRFSAERPEGSISTLTIQRTEQRDSAMYRCASSSRPATEAFFGQGTRLTVV.

The chain employs TRBV7-9 and TRBJ1-1; D unclear. Germline V lookup: CDR1 SEHNR, CDR2 FQNEAQ (reference sequence). With 5 bases removed from V and 7 bases from J, the gap between germline ends came to 11 bases. CDR3 length: 12 residues. CDR3 loop: CASSLGPREAFF. The CDR3 DNA reads TGTGCCAGCAGCCTCGGCCCTCGTGAAGCTTTCTTT.

The genes are TRBV5-1 and TRBJ1-4; 9 bases are a match to TRBD1. In germline, CDR1 is SGHRS, CDR2 YFSETQ. After removal of 3 bases from V and 3 bases from J, the junction contained 0 bases not matched to a gene. CDR3 length: 14 amino acids. The CDR3 coding sequence is TGCGCCAGCAGCTGGACAGGGGCTAATGAAAAACTGTTTTTT. This translates into CASSWTGANEKLFF. The full variable domain, completed using reference TRBV5-1 and TRBJ1-4, is KAGVTQTPRYLIKTRGQQVTLSCSPISGHRSVSWYQQTPGQGLQFLFEYFSETQRNKGNFPGRFSGRQFSNSRSEMNVSTLELGDSALYLCASSWTGANEKLFFGSGTQLSVL.

The rearrangement joins TRBV5-6 to TRBJ2-7; the D gene is possibly TRBD2 (5 bases). V was shortened by 4 bases and J by 4 bases, with 9 bases between the two germline ends. Germline assignment: CDR1 SGHDT and CDR2 YYEEEE. The CDR3 spans 12 residues. The CDR3 DNA follows: TGTGCCAGCAGCCTACTAGTTTACGAGCAGTACTTC. Amino acids: CASSLLVYEQYF. The whole variable domain, remainder taken from reference TRBV5-6 and TRBJ2-7, is DAGVTQSPTHLIKTRGQQVTLRCSPKSGHDTVSWYQQALGQGPQFIFQYYEEEERQRGNFPDRFSGHQFPNYSSELNVNALLLGDSALYLCASSLLVYEQYFGPGTRLTVT.

The J gene is TRBJ2-1, the V gene TRBV27; the D gene is possibly TRBD2 (5 bases). Trimming left V 6 bases short and J 9 bases short, with 18 bases between. The germline V gene has CDR1 MNHEY and CDR2 SMNVEV (reference sequence). The CDR3 extends over 14 amino acids. The chain's CDR3 is CASRYPGVEGEQFF. The DNA for the CDR3 is TGTGCCAGCAGATATCCGGGTGTCGAGGGTGAGCAGTTCTTC.

The genes are TRBV7-9 and TRBJ2-3; 7 bases align to TRBD2. Germline V gives CDR1 SEHNR, CDR2 FQNEAQ (reference sequence). Trimming cost V 1 base and J 1 base; bases outside gene matches: 2. The CDR3 has 15 residues. CDR3 bases: TGTGCCAGCAGCTTAGTAACTAGCGGCACAGATACGCAGTATTTT. It is translated as CASSLVTSGTDTQYF.

J is TRBJ2-1 and V is TRBV6-7, with 11 bases aligning to TRBD2. TRBV6-7 is annotated as an ORF whose role is uncertain. The CDR3 loop spans 15 amino acids. V trimming: 4 bases; J trimming: 7 bases; junction bases outside the gene matches: 6. The CDR3 loop reads CASSSTSGRVNEQFF. The CDR3 nucleotides read TGTGCCAGCAGTTCAACTAGCGGGAGAGTGAATGAGCAGTTCTTC.